The 18 T cell receptor beta chains below come from one sample, sequenced in a study of spatial heterogeneity in lung cancer. Notes on the study in general: Counts of expanded alpha and beta TCRs within tumors tracked the tumor nonsynonymous mutation count.

TCRdb analysed the 5' RACE reads with MiXCR anew, one entry per CDR3 protein. The data show about 100,000 distinct CDR3 sequences, 4.4% seen once. Which antigens these TCRs recognize remains unknown. Time point defined: sample taken at primary tumor resection. The input for sequencing was lung tumor tissue, taken at surgery. The origin of the receptors is a male donor with early-stage non-small cell lung cancer.

Ten or more counts support this clonotype. This chain joins TRBV10-3 and TRBJ2-6; D gene unclear. The length of the CDR3 is 16 residues. V gave up 2 bases and J gave up 2 bases, with 10 bases separating them. Germline CDR1 ENHRY, CDR2 SYGVKD. The CDR3 DNA is TGTGCCATCAGTGAGGCGATAAGCCCTGGGGCCAACGTCCTGACTTTC. It yields the protein CAISEAISPGANVLTF.

This clonotype was seen many times. The chain is built from TRBV6-5 and TRBJ1-1; no clear D. CDR3 length: 13 residues. V gave up 0 bases and J gave up 3 bases, with 5 bases separating them. The germline gives CDR1 MNHEY, CDR2 SVGAGI. The CDR3 reads CASSYSPDTEAFF. In DNA form, the CDR3 reads TGTGCCAGCAGTTACTCGCCGGACACTGAAGCTTTCTTT.

This clonotype was counted a few times. This sequence joins TRBV28 and TRBJ1-2, with 7 bases aligning to TRBD1. CDR3 length: 15 amino acids. The germline V gene has CDR1 MDHEN and CDR2 SYDVKM. The trim removed 8 bases at V and 3 bases at J, leaving 12 bases unmatched. For the CDR3, the DNA is TGTGCCAGCCACGGGACAGACCCTTCCTACTATGGCTACACCTTC. Encoded protein: CASHGTDPSYYGYTF.

This clonotype was picked up many times. The chain has TRBV27 and TRBJ2-7; D ambiguous. CDR3 length equals 14 residues. V was pared by 8 bases and J by 2 bases, with 16 bases between. Germline CDR1 and CDR2: MNHEY and SMNVEV (reference sequence). CDR3 nucleotide sequence: TGTGCCAGCGCCACCCAATTATTGGCCTACGAGCAGTACTTC. It specifies CASATQLLAYEQYF.

This clonotype was detected ten times or more. This chain joins TRBV29-1 and TRBJ2-1, with D possibly matching TRBD1 (5 bases). Trimming took 5 bases from V and 5 from J, leaving 7 bases between them. The germline CDR1 and CDR2 sequences are SQVTM and ANQGSEA. This CDR3 comprises 11 residues. CDR3 protein: CSVCRDNEQFF. Here the CDR3 DNA reads TGCAGCGTTTGCAGGGACAATGAGCAGTTCTTC.

This clonotype showed up many times. This chain uses TRBV4-1 with TRBJ2-1, with D hard to call. V shed 2 bases and J shed 8 bases, with 16 bases lying between them. The CDR3 spans 15 residues. Germline CDR1 is MGHRA and CDR2 is YSYEKL. CDR3 loop: CASSQRQVPRDEQFF. In DNA, the CDR3 is TGCGCCAGCAGCCAACGCCAGGTCCCTAGGGATGAGCAGTTCTTC.

This clonotype was observed many times. CDR3 loop: CATSGFPYNEQFF. The DNA of the CDR3 is TGTGCCACCAGCGGCTTCCCCTACAATGAGCAGTTCTTC. The chain joins TRBV15 to TRBJ2-1; unclear D gene. The CDR3 consists of 13 residues. Germline V gene lookup returns CDR1 LNHNV and CDR2 YYDKDF (reference sequence). With 5 bases removed from V and 2 bases from J, the gap between germline ends came to 7 bases.

This clonotype was found many times. The chain joins TRBV7-9 to TRBJ1-2; D ambiguous. Trimming removed 1 base from V and 7 bases from J, with 7 bases in between. Per germline, CDR1 SEHNR and CDR2 FQNEAQ (reference sequence). The CDR3 extends over 12 amino acids. The CDR3 here is CASSLEATGYTF. The CDR3 DNA is TGTGCCAGCAGCTTAGAGGCAACTGGCTACACCTTC. The full variable domain, completed using reference TRBV7-9 and TRBJ1-2, is DTGVSQNPRHKITKRGQNVTFRCDPISEHNRLYWYRQTLGQGPEFLTYFQNEAQLEKSRLLSDRFSAERPKGSFSTLEIQRTEQGDSAMYLCASSLEATGYTFGSGTRLTVV.

This clonotype was counted at least ten times. The CDR3 nucleotides are TGTGCCACATCCACTAAAAGAACGAAGTTGCAGTTCTTC. Translated, it gives CATSTKRTKLQFF. This chain joins TRBV13 and TRBJ2-1, with unresolved D. CDR1 is PRHDT and CDR2 is FYEKMQ in the germline V gene (reference sequence). The CDR3 runs to 13 residues. Deletions cut 10 bases from V and 12 bases from J, with 22 bases between.

The rearrangement joins TRBV4-2 to TRBJ2-5; tentative D call: TRBD2 (5 bases). The CDR3 sequence is 14 residues long. Germline V CDR1 and CDR2: LGHNA, YNFKEQ. With 3 bases removed from V and 5 bases from J, the gap between germline ends came to 13 bases. The CDR3 protein is CASSQSRSGETQYF. The CDR3 region has the DNA TGTGCCAGCAGCCAGTCTAGGAGCGGCGAGACCCAGTACTTC.

This clonotype was counted many times. The chain employs TRBV4-1 and TRBJ1-5; D is possibly TRBD1 (5 bases). Trimming left V 1 base short and J 7 bases short, with 17 bases between. CDR3 size: 16 residues. Germline V gene sequence: CDR1 MGHRA, CDR2 YSYEKL. The CDR3 reads CASSQVGRGREQPQHF. The CDR3 DNA is TGCGCCAGCAGCCAAGTTGGACGGGGGAGAGAACAGCCCCAGCATTTT.

V gene TRBV28 combines with J gene TRBJ1-1; no firm D call. The CDR3 is made up of 15 amino acids. CDR1 is MDHEN, CDR2 SYDVKM, per germline. V dropped 8 bases and J dropped 1 base, with 17 bases sitting between them. CDR3 protein: CASAGLLWGNTEAFF. The CDR3 DNA is TGTGCCAGCGCGGGCCTCCTGTGGGGGAACACTGAAGCTTTCTTT.

Many counts were recorded for this clonotype. This chain connects TRBV28 to TRBJ2-7; D unclear. Trimming took 7 bases from V and 0 from J, leaving 7 bases between them. CDR3 length equals 12 residues. Germline CDR1 reads MDHEN; CDR2 reads SYDVKM. The DNA of the CDR3 is TGTGCCAGCAAGCCCAGCTCCTACGAGCAGTACTTC. Its protein is CASKPSSYEQYF.

The sample holds many counts of this clonotype. The DNA of the CDR3 is TGTGCCAGCAGTTTCGCAGGGGACCCCGAGCAGTACTTC. Its translation is CASSFAGDPEQYF. The rearrangement links TRBV27 to TRBJ2-7, with D perhaps matching TRBD1 (6 bases). Trimming took off 3 bases at V and 6 bases at J, with 12 bases between the two ends. Per the germline V gene, CDR1 is MNHEY and CDR2 is SMNVEV (reference sequence). The CDR3 sequence is 13 residues long.

This chain connects TRBV28 to TRBJ1-1; D is unresolved. With 8 bases removed from V and 1 base from J, the gap between germline ends came to 8 bases. CDR3 length: 12 residues. Germline loops: CDR1 MDHEN, CDR2 SYDVKM. This chain's CDR3 is CASLRANTEAFF. CDR3 in DNA: TGTGCCAGCCTGCGCGCGAACACTGAAGCTTTCTTT.

Ten or more counts support this clonotype. V is TRBV29-1 and J is TRBJ1-2, with D maybe TRBD1 (5 bases). The germline V gene has CDR1 SQVTM and CDR2 ANQGSEA. The CDR3 spans 15 residues. V lost 1 base, J lost 4 bases, and 16 bases lay in between. The CDR3 region has the DNA TGCAGCGTTGAAGTCTCGTGGGGGGTTGGCTATGGCTACACCTTC. Amino acids: CSVEVSWGVGYGYTF.

This clonotype was observed at least ten times. The rearrangement uses TRBV28 and TRBJ2-7, with D perhaps matching TRBD1 (6 bases). Germline loops: CDR1 MDHEN, CDR2 SYDVKM. The CDR3 is made up of 14 amino acids. V shed 4 bases and J shed 9 bases, with 19 bases lying between them. DNA of the CDR3: TGTGCCAGCAGTTCACGCGGACAGCACGAAGGGCAGTACTTC. This gives the protein CASSSRGQHEGQYF.

Only a few counts were recorded for this clonotype. This CDR3 is CASSQELGSSYEQYF. CDR3 coding DNA: TGTGCCAGCAGCCAAGAATTGGGAAGCTCCTACGAGCAGTACTTC. The chain is built from TRBV14 and TRBJ2-7, with D hard to call. Germline lookup yields CDR1 SGHDN and CDR2 FVKESK. V dropped 0 bases and J dropped 0 bases, with 9 bases sitting between them. The CDR3 is 15 amino acids.